Presented here are 28 T cell receptor beta chains from one specimen sequenced in a study of early stage breast cancer tumors (dated by TCRdb to the late 2010s). The library was generated by the immunoSEQ multiplex PCR assay. The table was pulled from immuneACCESS by TCRdb, which kept in-frame rearrangements only. Such tables lose some clones; where checked, under half of the loss comes from unresolved V genes, and the rest has no known cause. Recorded for this sample are 25,000 to 30,000 clones; approximately 85% of them occurred a single time. The top ten clones comprise about a tenth of the sample. The sequencing sample was made of blood. These receptors came from a person in their fifties with breast cancer.

V gene TRBV9 combines with J gene TRBJ1-1, with TRBD1 matching over 7 bases. Germline V gene lookup returns CDR1 SGDLS and CDR2 YYNGEE. The CDR3 is 15 amino acids. V shed 4 bases and J 3 bases; nucleotides not matched to a gene: 9. In DNA, the CDR3 is TGTGCCAGCAGCAGACAGGGTTGGGGGGACACTGAAGCTTTCTTT. It codes for CASSRQGWGDTEAFF.

V usage is TRBV6-6 and J usage is TRBJ2-7, with 11 bases matching TRBD2. CDR1 MNHNY and CDR2 SVGAGI come from the germline V gene (reference sequence). This CDR3 is built from 15 residues. With V trimmed by 6 bases and J by 4 bases, 8 bases remained unmatched. CDR3 in DNA: TGTGCCAGCAGCCCCGGGACTAGCGGAACTTACGAGCAGTACTTC. This sequence encodes CASSPGTSGTYEQYF.

The chain has TRBV6-1 and TRBJ1-3, with D possibly matching TRBD1 (5 bases). This CDR3 has 14 residues. V was clipped by 6 bases and J by 2 bases, with 11 bases between them. In germline, CDR1 is MNHNS, CDR2 SASEGT. The CDR3 loop is CASSIQETGNTIYF. The CDR3 nucleotides are TGTGCCAGCAGCATACAGGAGACTGGAAACACCATATATTTT.

CDR3 sequence: CASSLVSAGQETQYF. The CDR3, as DNA: TGTGCCAGCAGCTTAGTGTCGGCAGGCCAAGAGACCCAGTACTTC. The chain is built from TRBV7-9 and TRBJ2-5; the D is unclear. Between the trimmed V and J ends, which lost 1 base and 1 base, there was a span of 10 bases. CDR3 size: 15 residues. Germline V lookup: CDR1 SEHNR, CDR2 FQNEAQ (reference sequence).

J is TRBJ2-1 and V is TRBV10-3, with D perhaps TRBD1 (6 bases). Trimming removed 8 bases from V and 8 bases from J, with 19 bases in between. CDR3 size: 14 residues. Germline V gene sequence: CDR1 ENHRY, CDR2 SYGVKD. For the CDR3, the DNA is TGTGCCATCGGAAAGGAGAGCAAGGGGGATGAGCAGTTCTTC. This gives the protein CAIGKESKGDEQFF.

The V gene is TRBV27, the J gene TRBJ1-2, with D uncertain. V dropped 6 bases and J dropped 4 bases, with 9 bases sitting between them. Germline loops: CDR1 MNHEY, CDR2 SMNVEV (reference sequence). The CDR3 has 12 amino acids. Here the CDR3 DNA reads TGTGCCAGCAGCCCTTGGGGCTATGGCTACACCTTC. This codes for CASSPWGYGYTF.

The rearrangement uses TRBV5-4 and TRBJ2-7, with 10 bases identical to TRBD2. V lost 4 bases to trimming and J lost 2 bases; unmatched junction nucleotides: 9. The CDR3 runs 16 residues. Per the germline V gene, CDR1 is SGHNT and CDR2 is YYREEE (reference sequence). The CDR3 here is CASSKASGGGAYEQYF. Here the CDR3 DNA reads TGTGCCAGCAGCAAGGCTAGCGGGGGAGGGGCCTACGAGCAGTACTTC.

V gene TRBV30 combines with J gene TRBJ1-4; 7 bases agree with TRBD1. Germline-derived CDR1 and CDR2 are GTSNPN and SVGIG (reference sequence). This CDR3 has 14 residues. V shed 4 bases and J 4 bases; nucleotides not matched to a gene: 6. The CDR3 sequence is CAWKGGIVNEKLFF. In DNA form, the CDR3 reads TGTGCCTGGAAAGGGGGCATTGTTAATGAAAAACTGTTTTTT.

The chain joins TRBV6-1 to TRBJ1-2; TRBD1 aligns across 8 bases. The CDR3 contains 15 residues. The junction had 2 bases not matched to a gene; V was cut back by 0 bases and J by 2 bases. Germline V gene data show CDR1 as MNHNS and CDR2 as SASEGT. CDR3 region: CASSEAWTGNYGYTF. CDR3 nucleotide sequence: TGTGCCAGCAGTGAAGCTTGGACAGGGAACTATGGCTACACCTTC.

The chain uses TRBV6-6 and TRBJ2-7; tentative D call: TRBD2 (7 bases). V was pared by 0 bases and J by 2 bases, with 11 bases between. This CDR3 is built from 15 residues. Germline V gene lookup returns CDR1 MNHNY and CDR2 SVGAGI (reference sequence). The CDR3 DNA reads TGTGCCAGCAGTTACTCGGCGGGGGCAACCTACGAGCAGTACTTC. It translates to CASSYSAGATYEQYF.

This sequence joins TRBV6-5 and TRBJ1-2; TRBD1 matches 7 bases. The CDR3 spans 14 residues. CDR1 is MNHEY and CDR2 is SVGAGI in the germline V gene. The V gene end was trimmed by 7 bases and the J gene end by 0 bases; junction bases not matched to a gene: 5. CDR3 sequence reads: CASKGTVTNYGYTF. CDR3 bases: TGTGCCAGCAAAGGGACAGTTACTAACTATGGCTACACCTTC.

The chain couples TRBV28 to TRBJ2-3; TRBD1 agrees at 8 bases. The CDR3 consists of 15 residues. Germline lookup yields CDR1 MDHEN and CDR2 SYDVKM. J was trimmed by 1 base and V by 4 bases; bases with no gene match: 4. CDR3 residues: CASSSGGQGTDTQYF. CDR3 DNA: TGTGCCAGCAGTTCCGGGGGACAGGGCACAGATACGCAGTATTTT.

The chain carries TRBV25-1 and TRBJ1-1, with unresolved D. The CDR3 spans 14 residues. With 1 base removed from V and 6 bases from J, the gap between germline ends came to 12 bases. Germline lookup yields CDR1 MGHDK and CDR2 SYGVNS. The CDR3 sequence is CASSELGGVAEAFF. For the CDR3, the DNA is TGTGCCAGCAGTGAATTGGGCGGGGTCGCTGAAGCTTTCTTT.

This chain uses TRBV6-4 with TRBJ2-1; 8 bases line up with TRBD2. Germline CDR1 and CDR2: MRHNA and SNTAGT. V lost 0 bases to trimming and J lost 8 bases; unmatched junction nucleotides: 9. The CDR3 has 16 amino acids. The CDR3 region has the DNA TGTGCCAGCAGTGACTCGAACGGGAGGGGGGCCGATGAGCAGTTCTTC. Translating it yields CASSDSNGRGADEQFF.

The chain couples TRBV9 to TRBJ2-2; D uncertain. Germline CDR1 SGDLS, CDR2 YYNGEE. V lost 0 bases to trimming and J lost 4 bases, with 4 bases between them. The length of the CDR3 is 13 residues. This CDR3 reads CASSVGSTGELFF. In DNA, the CDR3 is TGTGCCAGCAGCGTAGGATCCACCGGGGAGCTGTTTTTT.

The V gene is TRBV6-1, the J gene TRBJ2-7, with D unresolved. V was cut by 7 bases and J by 4 bases, with 14 bases left in between. Germline CDR1 reads MNHNS; CDR2 reads SASEGT. The CDR3 is 13 residues long. The CDR3 loop is CASNDGTAYEQYF. The CDR3 bases are TGTGCCAGCAATGACGGTACGGCTTACGAGCAGTACTTC.

This clone was counted a few times. This chain joins TRBV5-4 and TRBJ1-2, with TRBD1 matching over 7 bases. Germline assignment: CDR1 SGHNT and CDR2 YYREEE (reference sequence). After removal of 2 bases from V and 3 bases from J, the junction contained 4 bases not matched to a gene. The CDR3 consists of 14 residues. The CDR3 spells CASSLRQGDYGYTF. Here the CDR3 DNA reads TGTGCCAGCAGCTTAAGACAGGGTGACTATGGCTACACCTTC.

V and J are TRBV5-4 and TRBJ2-7; D gene uncertain. The CDR3 has 13 residues. The V end lost 0 bases, the J end lost 6 bases, and 10 bases lay between the germline ends. Germline lookup yields CDR1 SGHNT and CDR2 YYREEE (reference sequence). CDR3 residues: CASSLGAEGEQYF. CDR3 DNA sequence: TGTGCCAGCAGCTTGGGGGCAGAAGGCGAGCAGTACTTC.

The rearrangement joins TRBV15 to TRBJ2-7; D ambiguous. Trimming removed 4 bases at V and 4 bases at J, with 5 bases between. Germline CDR1 LNHNV, CDR2 YYDKDF (reference sequence). The CDR3 contains 11 residues. CDR3 region: CATSIGYEQYF. In DNA, the CDR3 is TGTGCCACCAGCATTGGGTACGAGCAGTACTTC.

This clone was found a few times. CDR3 sequence (DNA): TGTGCCAGCAGCTCCGGAGTCACAGGGGACACTGAAGCTTTCTTT. Translation gives CASSSGVTGDTEAFF. The chain is built from TRBV5-4 and TRBJ1-1, with 7 bases matching TRBD1. Germline-derived CDR1 and CDR2 are SGHNT and YYREEE (reference sequence). The CDR3 is made up of 15 amino acids. The V and J ends lost 3 bases and 3 bases, in that order; junction bases with no gene match: 8.

The chain carries TRBV5-1 and TRBJ2-2, with TRBD2 matching 8 bases. With V trimmed by 0 bases and J by 5 bases, 6 bases remained unmatched. Per germline, CDR1 SGHRS and CDR2 YFSETQ. CDR3 size: 16 residues. The CDR3 here is CASSLGTSSPTGELFF. The CDR3 DNA reads as TGCGCCAGCAGCTTGGGGACTAGCTCCCCTACCGGGGAGCTGTTTTTT.

The V gene is TRBV4-2, the J gene TRBJ2-1, with D maybe TRBD2 (5 bases). The CDR3 length is 21 residues. The germline V gene has CDR1 LGHNA and CDR2 YNFKEQ. Trimming stripped 2 bases from V and 6 bases from J, with 32 bases between. The CDR3 nucleotides are TGTGCCAGCAGCCAACTAATTAGAGCTCCCGGGGAACAAAACCCCCCCAATGAGCAGTTCTTC. Residues: CASSQLIRAPGEQNPPNEQFF.

V is TRBV5-4 and J is TRBJ1-2, with a tentative D call TRBD1 (6 bases). From germline, CDR1 is SGHNT and CDR2 YYREEE (reference sequence). This CDR3 is built from 17 residues. The V end was cut by 3 bases, the J end by 5 bases, with 23 bases between. CDR3: CASSSYAIQGPMYGYTF. The CDR3 DNA sequence: TGTGCCAGCAGCTCGTATGCAATACAGGGCCCTATGTATGGCTACACCTTC. Based on the CDR3 plus reference TRBV5-4 and TRBJ1-2, the full variable domain is ETGVTQSPTHLIKTRGQQVTLRCSSQSGHNTVSWYQQALGQGPQFIFQYYREEENGRGNFPPRFSGLQFPNYSSELNVNALELDDSALYLCASSSYAIQGPMYGYTFGSGTRLTVV.

V is TRBV5-1 and J is TRBJ1-4, with D possibly TRBD1 on 6 matching bases. This CDR3 is 15 amino acids long. The germline V gene has CDR1 SGHRS and CDR2 YFSETQ. Trimming cost V 4 bases and J 0 bases, with 10 bases left between them. The CDR3 coding sequence is TGCGCCAGCAGCCTTAGGACAGCAACTAATGAAAAACTGTTTTTT. Its translation: CASSLRTATNEKLFF.

The rearrangement uses TRBV7-6 and TRBJ1-3; no clear D. Trimming took 5 bases from V and 8 from J, leaving 16 bases between them. The V gene's germline CDR1 is SGHVS and CDR2 FNYEAQ. The CDR3 has 14 amino acids. Here the CDR3 reads CASSKDPYGDTIYF. CDR3 nucleotide sequence: TGTGCCAGCAGCAAAGACCCTTATGGGGACACCATATATTTT.

J is TRBJ2-7 and V is TRBV7-9; D not certain. The CDR3 contains 15 residues. CDR1 and CDR2 (germline): SEHNR, FQNEAQ (reference sequence). The germline V and J ends were trimmed by 1 base and 2 bases, with 12 bases remaining between them. The CDR3 region has the DNA TGTGCCAGCAGCTTAGGCCAGATAGTCACCTACGAGCAGTACTTC. Amino acids: CASSLGQIVTYEQYF.

The rearrangement links TRBV11-2 to TRBJ2-5; D not resolved. Trimming pared 5 bases from V and 2 bases from J, leaving 12 bases between. The CDR3 has 14 amino acids. Germline V gene sequence: CDR1 SGHAT, CDR2 FQNNGV. CDR3 sequence (DNA): TGTGCCAGCAGCCCAGACGGCCTTCAAGAGACCCAGTACTTC. Protein sequence: CASSPDGLQETQYF.

This chain links TRBV7-8 with TRBJ1-3; D is perhaps TRBD1 (6 bases). Germline CDR1 SGHVS, CDR2 FQNEAQ. Trimming shortened V by 5 bases and J by 0 bases, and 17 bases separated the two germline ends. This CDR3 is built from 17 residues. CDR3 sequence: CASSVNPGHFSGNTIYF. As DNA, the CDR3 is TGTGCCAGCAGCGTCAATCCGGGACATTTCTCTGGAAACACCATATATTTT.